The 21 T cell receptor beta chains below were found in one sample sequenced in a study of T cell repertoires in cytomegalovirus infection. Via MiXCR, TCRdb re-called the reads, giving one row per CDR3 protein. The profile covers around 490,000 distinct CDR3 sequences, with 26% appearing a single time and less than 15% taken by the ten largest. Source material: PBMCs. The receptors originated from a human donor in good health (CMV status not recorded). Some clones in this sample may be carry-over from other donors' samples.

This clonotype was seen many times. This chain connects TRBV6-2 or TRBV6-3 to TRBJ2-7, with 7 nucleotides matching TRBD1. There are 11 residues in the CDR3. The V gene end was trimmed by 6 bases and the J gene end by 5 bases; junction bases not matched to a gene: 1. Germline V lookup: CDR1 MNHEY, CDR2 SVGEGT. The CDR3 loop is CASSQGDEQYV. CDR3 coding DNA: TGTGCCAGCAGCCAGGGGGACGAGCAGTACGTC.

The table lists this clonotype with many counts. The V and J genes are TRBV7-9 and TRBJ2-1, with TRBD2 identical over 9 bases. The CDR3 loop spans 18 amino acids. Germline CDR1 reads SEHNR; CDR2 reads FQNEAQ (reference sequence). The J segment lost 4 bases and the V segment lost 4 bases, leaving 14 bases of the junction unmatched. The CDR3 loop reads CASSSVQKREELYNEQFF. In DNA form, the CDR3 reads TGTGCCAGCAGCTCCGTCCAGAAGCGGGAGGAATTATACAATGAGCAGTTCTTC. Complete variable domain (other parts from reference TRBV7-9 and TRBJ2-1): DTGVSQNPRHKITKRGQNVTFRCDPISEHNRLYWYRQTLGQGPEFLTYFQNEAQLEKSRLLSDRFSAERPKGSFSTLEIQRTEQGDSAMYLCASSSVQKREELYNEQFFGPGTRLTVL.

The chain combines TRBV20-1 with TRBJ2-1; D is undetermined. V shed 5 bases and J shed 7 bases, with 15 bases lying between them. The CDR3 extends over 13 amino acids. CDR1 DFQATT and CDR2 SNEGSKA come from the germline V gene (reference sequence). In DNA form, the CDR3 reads TGCAGTGCTCCCCCAACCAGAAGTAATGAGCAGTTCTTC. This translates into CSAPPTRSNEQFF.

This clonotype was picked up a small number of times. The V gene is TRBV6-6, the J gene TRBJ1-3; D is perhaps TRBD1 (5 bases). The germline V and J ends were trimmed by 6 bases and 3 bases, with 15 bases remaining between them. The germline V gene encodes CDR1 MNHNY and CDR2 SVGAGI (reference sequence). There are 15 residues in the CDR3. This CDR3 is CASSSSPDSGNTIYF. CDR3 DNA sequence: TGTGCCAGCAGCTCTTCCCCTGACAGTGGAAACACCATATATTTT.

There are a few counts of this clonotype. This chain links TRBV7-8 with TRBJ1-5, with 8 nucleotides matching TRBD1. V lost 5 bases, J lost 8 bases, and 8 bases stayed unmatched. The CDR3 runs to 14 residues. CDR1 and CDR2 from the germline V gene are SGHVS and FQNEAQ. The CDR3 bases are TGTGCCAGCAGCAACCCAGGGGGCGCCGAGCCCCAGCATTTT. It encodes CASSNPGGAEPQHF.

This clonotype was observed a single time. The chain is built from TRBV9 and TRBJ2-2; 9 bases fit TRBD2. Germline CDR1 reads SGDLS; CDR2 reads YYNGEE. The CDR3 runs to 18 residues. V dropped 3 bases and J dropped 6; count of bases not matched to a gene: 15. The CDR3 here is CASSENLRGTSSSGELFF. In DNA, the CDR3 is TGTGCCAGCAGCGAAAATTTGAGAGGGACTAGCTCTTCCGGGGAGCTGTTTTTT.

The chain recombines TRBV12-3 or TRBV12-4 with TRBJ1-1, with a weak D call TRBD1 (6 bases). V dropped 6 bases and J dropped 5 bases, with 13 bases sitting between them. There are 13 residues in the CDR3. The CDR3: CASRRGDLTEAFF. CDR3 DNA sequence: TGTGCCAGCAGGAGGGGGGATCTGACTGAAGCTTTCTTT.

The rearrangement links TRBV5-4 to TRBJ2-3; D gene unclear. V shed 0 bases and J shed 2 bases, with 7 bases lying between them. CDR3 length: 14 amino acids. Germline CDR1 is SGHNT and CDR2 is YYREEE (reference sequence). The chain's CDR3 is CASSLGSATDTQYF. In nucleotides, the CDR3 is TGTGCCAGCAGCTTGGGCTCGGCCACAGATACGCAGTATTTT.

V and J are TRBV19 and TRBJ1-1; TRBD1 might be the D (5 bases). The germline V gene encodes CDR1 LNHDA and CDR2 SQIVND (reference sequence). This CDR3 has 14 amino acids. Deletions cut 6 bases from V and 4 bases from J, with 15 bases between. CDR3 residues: CASRGWGGGTEAFF. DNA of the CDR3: TGTGCCAGTAGGGGGTGGGGGGGAGGCACTGAAGCTTTCTTT.

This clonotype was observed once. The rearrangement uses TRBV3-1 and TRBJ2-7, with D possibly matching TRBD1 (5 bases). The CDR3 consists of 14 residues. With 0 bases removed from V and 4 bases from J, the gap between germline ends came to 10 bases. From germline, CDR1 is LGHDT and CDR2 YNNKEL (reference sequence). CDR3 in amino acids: CASSQEQAGYEQYF. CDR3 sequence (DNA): TGTGCCAGCAGCCAAGAACAGGCCGGTTACGAGCAGTACTTC.

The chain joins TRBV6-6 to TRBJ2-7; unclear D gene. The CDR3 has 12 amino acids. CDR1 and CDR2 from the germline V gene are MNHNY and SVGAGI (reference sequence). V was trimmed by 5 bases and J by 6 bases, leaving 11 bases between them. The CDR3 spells CASSAEPSEQYF. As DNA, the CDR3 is TGTGCCAGCAGTGCCGAACCTAGCGAGCAGTACTTC.

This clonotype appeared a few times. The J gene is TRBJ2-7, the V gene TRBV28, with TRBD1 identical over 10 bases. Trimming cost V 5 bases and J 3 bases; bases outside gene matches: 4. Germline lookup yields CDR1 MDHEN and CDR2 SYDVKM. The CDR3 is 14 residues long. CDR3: CASSGTGDYYEQYV. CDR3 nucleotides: TGTGCCAGCAGTGGGACAGGGGATTACTACGAGCAGTACGTC.

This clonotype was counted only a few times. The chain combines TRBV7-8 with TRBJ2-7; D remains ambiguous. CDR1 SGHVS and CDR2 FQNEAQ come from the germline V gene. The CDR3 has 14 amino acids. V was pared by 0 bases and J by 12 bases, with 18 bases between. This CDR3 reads CASSLATSPSLLYV. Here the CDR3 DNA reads TGTGCCAGCAGCTTAGCGACCTCTCCCTCGCTGTTGTACGTC.

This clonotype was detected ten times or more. The CDR3 sequence is CASIPSVNQETQYF. CDR3 bases: TGTGCCAGCATCCCTAGCGTGAACCAAGAGACCCAGTACTTC. The rearrangement joins TRBV7-2 to TRBJ2-5, with TRBD2 as a possible D gene (6 bases). The CDR3 consists of 14 residues. Trimming stripped 7 bases from V and 0 bases from J, with 12 bases between. Germline V gene lookup returns CDR1 SGHTA and CDR2 FQGNSA.

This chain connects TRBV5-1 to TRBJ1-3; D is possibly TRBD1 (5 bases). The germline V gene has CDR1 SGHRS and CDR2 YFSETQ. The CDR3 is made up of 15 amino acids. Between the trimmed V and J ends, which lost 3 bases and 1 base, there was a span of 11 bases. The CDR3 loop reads CASSWDGDSGNTIYF. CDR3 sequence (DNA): TGCGCCAGCAGCTGGGACGGCGATTCTGGAAACACCATATATTTT.

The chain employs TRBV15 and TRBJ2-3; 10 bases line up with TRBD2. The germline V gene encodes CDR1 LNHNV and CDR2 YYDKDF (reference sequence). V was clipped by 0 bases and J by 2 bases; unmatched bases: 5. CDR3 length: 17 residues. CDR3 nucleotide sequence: TGTGCCACCAGCAGAGATGTACTAGCGGGAAACACAGATACGCAGTATTTT. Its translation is CATSRDVLAGNTDTQYF.

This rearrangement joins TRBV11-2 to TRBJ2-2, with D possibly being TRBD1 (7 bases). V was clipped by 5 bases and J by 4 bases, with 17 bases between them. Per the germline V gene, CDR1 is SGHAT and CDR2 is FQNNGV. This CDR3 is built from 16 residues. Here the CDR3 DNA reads TGTGCCAGCAGCCCCCCAAGCCAGGGGGGCACCGGGGAGCTGTTTTTT. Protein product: CASSPPSQGGTGELFF.

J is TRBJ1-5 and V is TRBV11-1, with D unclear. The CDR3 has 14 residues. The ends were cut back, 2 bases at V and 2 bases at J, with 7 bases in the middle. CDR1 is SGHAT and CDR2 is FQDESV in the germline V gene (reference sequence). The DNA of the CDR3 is TGTGCCAGCAGCTTAAATGGCGGCAATCAGCCCCAGCATTTT. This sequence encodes CASSLNGGNQPQHF.

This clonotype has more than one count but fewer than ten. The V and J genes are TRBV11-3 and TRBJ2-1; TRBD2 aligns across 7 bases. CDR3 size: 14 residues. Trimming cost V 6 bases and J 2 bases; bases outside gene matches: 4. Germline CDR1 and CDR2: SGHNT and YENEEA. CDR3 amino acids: CASSREGTYNEQFF. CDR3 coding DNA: TGTGCCAGCAGTAGGGAGGGGACCTACAATGAGCAGTTCTTC.

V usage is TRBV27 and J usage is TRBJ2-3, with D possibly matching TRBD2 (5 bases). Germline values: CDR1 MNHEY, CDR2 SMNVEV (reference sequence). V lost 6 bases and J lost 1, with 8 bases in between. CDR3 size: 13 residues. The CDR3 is CASRPAGTDTQYF. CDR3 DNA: TGTGCCAGCAGGCCAGCGGGCACAGATACGCAGTATTTT.

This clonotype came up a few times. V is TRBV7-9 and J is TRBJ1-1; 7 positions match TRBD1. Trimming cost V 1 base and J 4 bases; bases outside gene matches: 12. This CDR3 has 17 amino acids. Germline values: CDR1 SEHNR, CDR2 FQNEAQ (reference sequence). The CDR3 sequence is CASSLGHTGEWGTEAFF. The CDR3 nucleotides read TGTGCCAGCAGCTTAGGACATACAGGGGAATGGGGCACTGAAGCTTTCTTT.